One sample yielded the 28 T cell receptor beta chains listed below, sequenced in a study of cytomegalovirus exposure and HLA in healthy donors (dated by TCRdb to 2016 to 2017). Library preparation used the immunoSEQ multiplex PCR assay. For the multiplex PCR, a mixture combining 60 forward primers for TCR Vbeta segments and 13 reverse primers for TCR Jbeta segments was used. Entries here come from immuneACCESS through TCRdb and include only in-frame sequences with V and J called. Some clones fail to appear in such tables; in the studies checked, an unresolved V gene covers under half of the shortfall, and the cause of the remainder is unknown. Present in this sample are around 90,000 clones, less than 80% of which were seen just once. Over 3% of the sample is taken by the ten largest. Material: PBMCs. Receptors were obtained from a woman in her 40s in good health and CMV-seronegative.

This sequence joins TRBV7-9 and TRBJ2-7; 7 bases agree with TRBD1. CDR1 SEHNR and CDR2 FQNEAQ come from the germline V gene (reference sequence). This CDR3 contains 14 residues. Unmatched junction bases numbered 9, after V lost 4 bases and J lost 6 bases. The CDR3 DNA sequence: TGTGCCAGCAGCTACCCCCCGGGACAGCTCGAGCAGTACTTC. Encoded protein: CASSYPPGQLEQYF.

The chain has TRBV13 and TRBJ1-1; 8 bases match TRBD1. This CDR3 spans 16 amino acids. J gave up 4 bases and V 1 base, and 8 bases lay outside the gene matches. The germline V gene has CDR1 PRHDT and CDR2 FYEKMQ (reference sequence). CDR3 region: CASSLAQGVKRTEAFF. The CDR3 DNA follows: TGTGCCAGCAGCTTAGCACAGGGGGTAAAACGCACTGAAGCTTTCTTT.

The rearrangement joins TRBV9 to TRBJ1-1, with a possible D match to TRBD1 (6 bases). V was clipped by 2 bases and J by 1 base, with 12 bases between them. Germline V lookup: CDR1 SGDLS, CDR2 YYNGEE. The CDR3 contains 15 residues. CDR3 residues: CASSVPAGANTEAFF. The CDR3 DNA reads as TGTGCCAGCAGCGTCCCGGCAGGGGCGAACACTGAAGCTTTCTTT.

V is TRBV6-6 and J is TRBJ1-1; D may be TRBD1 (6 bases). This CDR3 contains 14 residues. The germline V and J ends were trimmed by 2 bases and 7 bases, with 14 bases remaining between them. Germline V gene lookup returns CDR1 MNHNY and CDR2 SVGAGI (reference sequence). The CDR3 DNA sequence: TGTGCCAGCAGTTACCTTAGACAGGATCTTGAAGCTTTCTTT. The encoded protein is CASSYLRQDLEAFF.

The CDR3 loop reads CASSFRNTNTEAFF. The CDR3 DNA follows: TGTGCCAGCAGTTTCAGGAATACGAACACTGAAGCTTTCTTT. V usage is TRBV27 and J usage is TRBJ1-1; no clear D. V lost 3 bases to trimming and J lost 1 base, with 9 bases between them. Germline CDR1 is MNHEY and CDR2 is SMNVEV (reference sequence). The CDR3 runs to 14 residues.

CDR3 sequence (DNA): TGTGCCAGCAGTGCAACTAGCGGGAGGGTCAACGAGCAGTACTTC. This gives the protein CASSATSGRVNEQYF. This rearrangement joins TRBV6-1 to TRBJ2-7; TRBD2 agrees at 13 bases. Germline CDR1 reads MNHNS; CDR2 reads SASEGT. CDR3 size: 15 residues. The V segment lost 4 bases and the J segment 5 bases; nucleotides outside the gene matches: 5.

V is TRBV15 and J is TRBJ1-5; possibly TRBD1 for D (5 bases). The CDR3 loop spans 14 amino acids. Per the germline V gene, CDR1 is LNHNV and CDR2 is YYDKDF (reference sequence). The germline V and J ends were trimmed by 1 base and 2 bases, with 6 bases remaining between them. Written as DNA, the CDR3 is TGTGCCACCAGCAGAGGGGGGGGCAATCAGCCCCAGCATTTT. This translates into CATSRGGGNQPQHF.

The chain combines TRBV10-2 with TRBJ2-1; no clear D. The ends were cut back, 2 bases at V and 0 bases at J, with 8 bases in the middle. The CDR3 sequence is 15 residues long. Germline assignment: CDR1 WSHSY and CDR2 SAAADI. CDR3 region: CASSEGDSSYNEQFF. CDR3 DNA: TGCGCCAGCAGTGAGGGAGATAGCTCCTACAATGAGCAGTTCTTC.

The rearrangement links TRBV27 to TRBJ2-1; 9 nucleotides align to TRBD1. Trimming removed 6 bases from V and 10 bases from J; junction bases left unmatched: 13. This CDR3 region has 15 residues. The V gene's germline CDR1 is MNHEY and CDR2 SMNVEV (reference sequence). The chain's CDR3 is CASSLTRDRVGEQFF. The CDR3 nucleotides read TGTGCCAGCAGCCTAACCCGGGACAGGGTCGGCGAGCAGTTCTTC.

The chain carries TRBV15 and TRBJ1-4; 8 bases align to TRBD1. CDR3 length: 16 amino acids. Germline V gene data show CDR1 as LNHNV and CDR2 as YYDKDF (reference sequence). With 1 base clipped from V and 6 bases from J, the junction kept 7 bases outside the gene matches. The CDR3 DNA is TGTGCCACCAGCAGAGCCGACAGGGGTTTAGATGAAAAACTGTTTTTT. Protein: CATSRADRGLDEKLFF.

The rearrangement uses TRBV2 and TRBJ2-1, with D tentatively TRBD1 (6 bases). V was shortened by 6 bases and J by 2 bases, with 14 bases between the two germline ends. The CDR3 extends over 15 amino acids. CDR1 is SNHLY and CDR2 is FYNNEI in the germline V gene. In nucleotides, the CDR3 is TGTGCCAGCAGCGCTACAGGGACCGCCTACAATGAGCAGTTCTTC. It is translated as CASSATGTAYNEQFF.

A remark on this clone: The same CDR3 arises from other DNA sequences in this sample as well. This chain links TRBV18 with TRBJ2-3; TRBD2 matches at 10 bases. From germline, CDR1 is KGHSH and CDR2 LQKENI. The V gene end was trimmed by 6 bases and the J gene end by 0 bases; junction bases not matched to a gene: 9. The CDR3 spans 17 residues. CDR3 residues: CASSLYLTSGSTDTQYF. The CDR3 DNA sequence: TGTGCCAGCTCGCTCTACCTGACTAGCGGGAGCACAGATACGCAGTATTTT. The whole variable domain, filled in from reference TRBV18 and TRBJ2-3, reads NAGVMQNPRHLVRRRGQEARLRCSPMKGHSHVYWYRQLPEEGLKFMVYLQKENIIDESGMPKERFSAEFPKEGPSILRIQQVVRGDSAAYFCASSLYLTSGSTDTQYFGPGTRLTVL.

DNA for the CDR3: TGTGCCATCAGTGAGTCTAGACTAGCGGGAGGGTTTGCCAAAAACATTCAGTACTTC. Amino acids: CAISESRLAGGFAKNIQYF. V gene TRBV10-3 combines with J gene TRBJ2-4; TRBD2 agrees at 14 bases. CDR1 is ENHRY, CDR2 SYGVKD, per germline. The CDR3 length is 19 residues. The V segment lost 0 bases and the J segment 1 base; nucleotides outside the gene matches: 5.

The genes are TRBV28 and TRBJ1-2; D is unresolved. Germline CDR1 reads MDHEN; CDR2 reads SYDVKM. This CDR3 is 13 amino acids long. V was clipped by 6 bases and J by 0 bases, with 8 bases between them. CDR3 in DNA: TGTGCCAGCAGAGGAGGAGCTAACTATGGCTACACCTTC. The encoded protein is CASRGGANYGYTF.

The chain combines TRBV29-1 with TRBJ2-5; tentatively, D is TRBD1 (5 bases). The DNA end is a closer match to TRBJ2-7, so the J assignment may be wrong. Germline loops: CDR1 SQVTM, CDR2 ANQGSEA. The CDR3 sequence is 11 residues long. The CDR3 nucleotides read TGCAGCGTTGCGAAGGGGTACGAGCAGTACTTC. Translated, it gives CSVAKGYEQYF.

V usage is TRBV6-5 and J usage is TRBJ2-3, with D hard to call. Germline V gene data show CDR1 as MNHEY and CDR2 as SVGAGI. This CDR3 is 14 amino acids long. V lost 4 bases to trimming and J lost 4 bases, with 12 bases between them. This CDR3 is CASSSTYRSDTQYF. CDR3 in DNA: TGTGCCAGCAGTTCTACCTACCGGTCAGATACGCAGTATTTT.

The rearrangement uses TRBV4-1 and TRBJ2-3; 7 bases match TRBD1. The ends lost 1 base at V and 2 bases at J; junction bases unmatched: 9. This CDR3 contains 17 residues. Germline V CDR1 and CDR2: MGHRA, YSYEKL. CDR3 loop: CASSQGTGLRATDTQYF. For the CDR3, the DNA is TGCGCCAGCAGCCAAGGGACAGGCTTGCGCGCCACAGATACGCAGTATTTT.

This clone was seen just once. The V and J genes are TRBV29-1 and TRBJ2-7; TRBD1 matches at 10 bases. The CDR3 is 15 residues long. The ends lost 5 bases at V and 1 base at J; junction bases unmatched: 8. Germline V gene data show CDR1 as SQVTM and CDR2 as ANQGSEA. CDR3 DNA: TGCAGCGTTACGACATGGGACAGGGGATCCTACGAGCAGTACTTC. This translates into CSVTTWDRGSYEQYF.

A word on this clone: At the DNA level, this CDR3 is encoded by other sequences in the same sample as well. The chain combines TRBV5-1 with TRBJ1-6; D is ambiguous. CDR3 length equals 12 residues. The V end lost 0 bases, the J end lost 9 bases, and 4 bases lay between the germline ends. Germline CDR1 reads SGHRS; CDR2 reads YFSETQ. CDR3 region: CASSLDGSPLHF. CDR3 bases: TGCGCCAGCAGCTTGGACGGTTCACCCCTCCACTTT.

CDR3 amino acids: CASSGSGTGGSGANVLTF. CDR3 bases: TGTGCCAGCAGTGGATCCGGGACAGGGGGCTCTGGGGCCAACGTCCTGACTTTC. This chain links TRBV2 with TRBJ2-6; 11 bases fit TRBD1. The CDR3 spans 18 residues. CDR1 is SNHLY and CDR2 is FYNNEI in the germline V gene. The trim removed 4 bases at V and 0 bases at J, leaving 5 bases unmatched.

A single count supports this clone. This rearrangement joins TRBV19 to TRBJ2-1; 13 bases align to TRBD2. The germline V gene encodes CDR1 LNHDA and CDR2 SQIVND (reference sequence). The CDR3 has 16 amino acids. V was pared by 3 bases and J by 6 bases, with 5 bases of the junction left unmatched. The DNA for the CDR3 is TGTGCCAGTAGTATGAGGACTAGCGGGAGAAGCAATGAGCAGTTCTTC. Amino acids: CASSMRTSGRSNEQFF.

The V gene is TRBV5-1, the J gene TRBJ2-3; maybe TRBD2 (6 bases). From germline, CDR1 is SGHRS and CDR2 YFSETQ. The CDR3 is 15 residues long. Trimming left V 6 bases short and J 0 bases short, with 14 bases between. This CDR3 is CASTFSGTSTDTQYF. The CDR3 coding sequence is TGCGCCAGCACCTTCTCCGGGACTAGCACAGATACGCAGTATTTT.

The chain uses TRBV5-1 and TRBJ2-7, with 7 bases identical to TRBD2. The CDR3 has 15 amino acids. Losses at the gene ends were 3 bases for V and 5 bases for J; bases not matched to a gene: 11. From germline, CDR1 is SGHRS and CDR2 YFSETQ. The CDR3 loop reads CASSSAAGVFHEQYF. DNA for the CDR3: TGCGCCAGCAGCTCGGCGGCGGGAGTATTCCACGAGCAGTACTTC.

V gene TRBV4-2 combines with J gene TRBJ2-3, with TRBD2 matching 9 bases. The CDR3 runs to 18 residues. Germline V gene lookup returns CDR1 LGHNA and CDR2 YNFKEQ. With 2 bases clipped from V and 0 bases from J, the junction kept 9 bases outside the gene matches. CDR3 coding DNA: TGTGCCAGCAGCCAACCCACCGGACTAGCGATTAGCACAGATACGCAGTATTTT. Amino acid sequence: CASSQPTGLAISTDTQYF.

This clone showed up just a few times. CDR3 sequence: CASRDSSYEQYF. In nucleotides, the CDR3 is TGCGCCAGCAGGGACTCATCCTACGAGCAGTACTTC. The chain is built from TRBV10-1 and TRBJ2-7, with a possible D match to TRBD2 (5 bases). The CDR3 totals 12 residues. From germline, CDR1 is WNHNN and CDR2 SYGVQD (reference sequence). With 6 bases removed from V and 1 base from J, the gap between germline ends came to 7 bases.

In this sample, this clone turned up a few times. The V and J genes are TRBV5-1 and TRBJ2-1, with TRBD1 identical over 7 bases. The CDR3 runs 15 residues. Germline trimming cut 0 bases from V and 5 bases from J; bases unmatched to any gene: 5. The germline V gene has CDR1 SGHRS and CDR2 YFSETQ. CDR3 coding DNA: TGCGCCAGCAGCTTGGGCAGGGGGTCTGACAATGAGCAGTTCTTC. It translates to CASSLGRGSDNEQFF.

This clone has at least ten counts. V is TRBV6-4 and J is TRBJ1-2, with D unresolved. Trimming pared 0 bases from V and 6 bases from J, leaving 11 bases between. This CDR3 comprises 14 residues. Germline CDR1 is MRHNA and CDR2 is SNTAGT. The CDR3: CASSDSETRHGYTF. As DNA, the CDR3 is TGTGCCAGCAGTGACTCGGAAACGAGGCATGGCTACACCTTC.

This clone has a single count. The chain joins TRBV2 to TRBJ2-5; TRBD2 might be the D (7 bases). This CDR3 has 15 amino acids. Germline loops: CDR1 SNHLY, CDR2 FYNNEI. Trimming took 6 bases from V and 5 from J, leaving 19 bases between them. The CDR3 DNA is TGTGCCAGCAGCCCCGTTAGGGGGGGCAGCGAGACCCAGTACTTC. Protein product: CASSPVRGGSETQYF.